These 24 T cell receptor beta chains were all obtained from the same sample, sequenced in a study of T-cell reconstitution after alpha-beta-depleted transplantation in children. Preparation of the TCRbeta library used unique molecular identifiers. TCRdb independently ran MiXCR on the PCR reads; one entry per CDR3 protein. This sample has around 100,000 distinct CDR3 sequences, with around a tenth found just once. The sequencing used PBMCs, collected before TCRalphabeta/CD19-depleted stem cell transplant. The source of these receptors is a boy aged 2 to 10 with acute lymphoblastic leukemia, due to receive a stem cell transplant.

This clonotype has ten or more counts. This rearrangement joins TRBV7-2 to TRBJ2-7; D is possibly TRBD1 (5 bases). The CDR3 length is 15 residues. Germline V gives CDR1 SGHTA, CDR2 FQGNSA. Trimming removed 5 bases from V and 1 base from J, with 15 bases in between. CDR3 loop: CASSRSGIGSYEQYF. The DNA of the CDR3 is TGTGCCAGCAGCAGGTCAGGGATTGGGTCCTACGAGCAGTACTTC.

The chain recombines TRBV20-1 with TRBJ2-1; 11 bases fit TRBD2. From germline, CDR1 is DFQATT and CDR2 SNEGSKA (reference sequence). This CDR3 has 14 residues. Trimming took 5 bases from V and 6 from J; bases not matched to a gene: 6. CDR3 sequence: CSAVAGGPGNEQFF. CDR3 nucleotide sequence: TGCAGTGCTGTAGCGGGAGGGCCGGGCAATGAGCAGTTCTTC.

The rearrangement links TRBV7-8 to TRBJ1-6; possibly TRBD1 for D (6 bases). Germline CDR1 is SGHVS and CDR2 is FQNEAQ. V lost 2 bases, J lost 6 bases, and 8 bases lay in between. The CDR3 contains 14 residues. CDR3 protein: CASSLTDSNSPLHF. CDR3 in DNA: TGTGCCAGCAGCTTAACGGACAGTAATTCACCCCTCCACTTT.

The chain couples TRBV5-1 to TRBJ2-2, with 7 bases identical to TRBD1. With V trimmed by 1 base and J by 3 bases, 3 bases remained unmatched. This CDR3 has 15 amino acids. Germline CDR1 and CDR2: SGHRS and YFSETQ. The CDR3 region is CASSLTGQDTGELFF. DNA for the CDR3: TGCGCCAGCAGCTTGACCGGACAGGACACCGGGGAGCTGTTTTTT.

This clonotype was seen repeatedly, ten times or more. The chain uses TRBV7-2 and TRBJ2-3; D call uncertain. Germline V gives CDR1 SGHTA, CDR2 FQGNSA. The CDR3 has 13 amino acids. V was shortened by 8 bases and J by 13 bases, with 22 bases between the two germline ends. CDR3 bases: TGTGCCAGCGGCCGACAACCCAACTCTGCCAAGTATTTT. Amino acids: CASGRQPNSAKYF.

The table lists this clonotype with a few counts. The genes are TRBV27 and TRBJ2-7; 9 nucleotides agree with TRBD1. Germline V gives CDR1 MNHEY, CDR2 SMNVEV (reference sequence). V lost 6 bases to trimming and J lost 5 bases; unmatched junction nucleotides: 11. The CDR3 has 15 amino acids. Written as DNA, the CDR3 is TGTGCCAGCAGGCCAGGGACAGGGCCGGGAAACGAGCAGTACTTC. It translates to CASRPGTGPGNEQYF.

This clonotype was recorded at least ten times. The gene calls are TRBV14 and TRBJ2-1; 13 nucleotides line up with TRBD2. The V gene end was trimmed by 4 bases and the J gene end by 4 bases; junction bases not matched to a gene: 1. Looked up from germline, CDR1 is SGHDN and CDR2 is FVKESK. CDR3 length: 15 amino acids. The CDR3 loop reads CASSLLAGGYNEQFF. The DNA of the CDR3 is TGTGCCAGCAGCCTACTAGCGGGAGGGTACAATGAGCAGTTCTTC.

This clonotype was observed at least ten times. The CDR3, as DNA: TGCAGTGCTAAAGACAGGGCCGGAAGGGATTCACCCCTCCACTTT. Translation: CSAKDRAGRDSPLHF. The gene calls are TRBV20-1 and TRBJ1-6; 7 positions agree with TRBD1. The trim removed 4 bases at V and 8 bases at J, leaving 11 bases unmatched. The CDR3 loop spans 15 amino acids. Per the germline V gene, CDR1 is DFQATT and CDR2 is SNEGSKA (reference sequence).

This clonotype was observed a few times. The chain combines TRBV4-1 with TRBJ2-7; 9 nucleotides match TRBD1. Germline loops: CDR1 MGHRA, CDR2 YSYEKL. V gave up 4 bases and J gave up 3 bases; unmatched junction bases: 10. This CDR3 is built from 16 residues. CDR3 loop: CASSPPKQGAVYEQYF. CDR3 coding DNA: TGCGCCAGCAGCCCACCAAAACAGGGGGCGGTCTACGAGCAGTACTTC.

A few counts support this clonotype. This chain uses TRBV3-1 with TRBJ2-6; D may be TRBD2 (5 bases). The CDR3 consists of 13 residues. Germline V gene sequence: CDR1 LGHDT, CDR2 YNNKEL (reference sequence). Here the CDR3 reads CASADSYVDVLTF. In nucleotides, the CDR3 is TGTGCGTCCGCGGACTCGTATGTCGACGTCCTGACTTTC.

The V and J genes are TRBV6-2 or TRBV6-3 and TRBJ2-7, with 7 bases aligning to TRBD2. CDR1 is MNHEY, CDR2 SVGEGT, per germline. The CDR3 sequence is 13 residues long. With 5 bases clipped from V and 3 bases from J, the junction kept 4 bases outside the gene matches. The CDR3 loop is CASSTSVSYEQYF. For the CDR3, the DNA is TGTGCCAGCAGTACTAGCGTCAGCTACGAGCAGTACTTC.

This clonotype was found a few times. The chain uses TRBV5-8 and TRBJ2-1; D may be TRBD2 (5 bases). Germline V gene lookup returns CDR1 SGHTS and CDR2 YDEGEE. The CDR3 has 14 amino acids. The ends were cut back, 2 bases at V and 4 bases at J, with 10 bases in the middle. Here the CDR3 DNA reads TGTGCCAGCAGCTTAGCGGCCTTGTACAATGAGCAGTTCTTC. Its protein is CASSLAALYNEQFF.

The V gene is TRBV10-2, the J gene TRBJ1-3; no reliable D call. This CDR3 comprises 13 residues. The V gene lost 6 bases and the J gene lost 7 bases, with 13 bases spanning the gap. Germline V lookup: CDR1 WSHSY, CDR2 SAAADI. CDR3 nucleotide sequence: TGCGCCAGCAGCGGCGTAGTCCGCAACACCATATATTTT. It specifies CASSGVVRNTIYF.

This clonotype was picked up a small number of times. The J gene is TRBJ2-1, the V gene TRBV20-1; D is ambiguous. Trimming removed 4 bases at V and 3 bases at J, with 16 bases between. The CDR3 consists of 15 residues. Germline-derived CDR1 and CDR2 are DFQATT and SNEGSKA (reference sequence). The CDR3 DNA reads as TGCAGTGCTAACCCCGGGCATGGTCTCTACAATGAGCAGTTCTTC. Its translation is CSANPGHGLYNEQFF.

The table lists this clonotype with many counts. The chain has TRBV6-5 and TRBJ2-7; 7 nucleotides agree with TRBD1. The CDR3 consists of 14 residues. Germline V CDR1 and CDR2: MNHEY, SVGAGI. J was trimmed by 4 bases and V by 0 bases; bases with no gene match: 3. This CDR3 reads CASSYSGGWYEQYF. The CDR3 DNA follows: TGTGCCAGCAGTTACTCAGGGGGCTGGTACGAGCAGTACTTC.

The chain recombines TRBV6-1 with TRBJ1-1; tentative D call: TRBD1 (5 bases). The V gene's germline CDR1 is MNHNS and CDR2 SASEGT. Trimming removed 5 bases at V and 5 bases at J, with 18 bases between. This CDR3 is 15 amino acids long. CDR3 in amino acids: CASSPQTGGTTEAFF. DNA for the CDR3: TGTGCCAGCAGTCCGCAGACCGGGGGGACGACTGAAGCTTTCTTT.

This clonotype showed up many times. The chain links TRBV3-1 to TRBJ2-1, with 10 nucleotides matching TRBD2. This CDR3 has 15 amino acids. The germline V gene has CDR1 LGHDT and CDR2 YNNKEL (reference sequence). The V and J ends lost 1 base and 8 bases, in that order; junction bases with no gene match: 5. In nucleotides, the CDR3 is TGTGCCAGCAGCCAAGCAGCGGGAGGGGGCCATGAGCAGTTCTTC. It specifies CASSQAAGGGHEQFF.

This clonotype showed up just a few times. This chain links TRBV15 with TRBJ2-5; unclear D gene. The CDR3 is 14 amino acids. The germline gives CDR1 LNHNV, CDR2 YYDKDF (reference sequence). Trimming stripped 4 bases from V and 2 bases from J, with 11 bases between. The CDR3 loop reads CATSKRLSQETQYF. The CDR3 region has the DNA TGTGCCACCAGCAAGCGATTGAGTCAAGAGACCCAGTACTTC.

The sample holds a few counts of this clonotype. V is TRBV20-1 and J is TRBJ2-7; D unclear. With 6 bases removed from V and 5 bases from J, the gap between germline ends came to 14 bases. Germline CDR1 reads DFQATT; CDR2 reads SNEGSKA (reference sequence). This CDR3 region has 12 residues. As DNA, the CDR3 is TGCAGTGCGCCACGAGACACGGACGAGCAGTACTTC. This encodes CSAPRDTDEQYF.

The chain joins TRBV5-1 to TRBJ2-7; TRBD1 agrees at 9 bases. CDR3 size: 15 residues. Trimming at V came to 1 base and at J to 4 bases, leaving 6 bases not matched to a gene. Germline V CDR1 and CDR2: SGHRS, YFSETQ. The CDR3 DNA is TGCGCCAGCAGCTTGCCCGGACAGGGGATGTACGAGCAGTACTTC. Amino acids: CASSLPGQGMYEQYF.

In its sample, this clonotype was seen a few times. This chain joins TRBV7-9 and TRBJ1-4, with 7 nucleotides matching TRBD1. This CDR3 region has 14 residues. After removal of 4 bases from V and 6 bases from J, the junction contained 5 bases not matched to a gene. In germline, CDR1 is SEHNR, CDR2 FQNEAQ (reference sequence). The CDR3 DNA reads TGTGCCAGCAGCTCGACAGGGTGGGATGAAAAACTGTTTTTT. It translates to CASSSTGWDEKLFF.

The chain links TRBV7-9 to TRBJ1-5; D is unresolved. Deletions cut 2 bases from V and 6 bases from J, with 14 bases between. The CDR3 consists of 15 residues. CDR1 and CDR2 (germline): SEHNR, FQNEAQ (reference sequence). CDR3: CASSLYPGLGQPQHF. DNA for the CDR3: TGTGCCAGCAGCTTATATCCGGGGTTGGGTCAGCCCCAGCATTTT.

The chain uses TRBV19 and TRBJ2-4, with D unresolved. Germline-derived CDR1 and CDR2 are LNHDA and SQIVND (reference sequence). Trimming removed 3 bases from V and 1 base from J, with 4 bases in between. The CDR3 is made up of 13 amino acids. Here the CDR3 DNA reads TGTGCCAGTAGTATCAGGGCCAAAAACATTCAGTACTTC. This sequence encodes CASSIRAKNIQYF. Combining the CDR3 with reference TRBV19 and TRBJ2-4 gives the whole variable domain DGGITQSPKYLFRKEGQNVTLSCEQNLNHDAMYWYRQDPGQGLRLIYYSQIVNDFQKGDIAEGYSVSREKKESFPLTVTSAQKNPTAFYLCASSIRAKNIQYFGAGTRLSVL.

The chain combines TRBV30 with TRBJ2-3, with TRBD2 identical over 9 bases. The CDR3 loop spans 19 amino acids. J gave up 0 bases and V 0 bases, and 13 bases lay outside the gene matches. Germline V gives CDR1 GTSNPN, CDR2 SVGIG (reference sequence). The CDR3 coding sequence is TGTGCCTGGAGTGTATCAATCGGACGGGCGGGGGGGAGCACAGATACGCAGTATTTT. Translating it yields CAWSVSIGRAGGSTDTQYF.